The 13 T cell receptor beta chains below all came from one sample that was sequenced in a study of blood T cell repertoires in COVID-19. Clones were sequenced by immunoSEQ multiplex PCR, and TCRdb holds only the in-frame ones, with some missing. The sample carries 130,000 to 150,000 clones, more than 60% recorded once. Sequences were obtained from peripheral blood. All receptors come from an elderly man with acute or convalescent COVID-19.

The V and J genes are TRBV3-1 (or the pseudogene TRBV3-2) and TRBJ2-7; D is perhaps TRBD1 (5 bases). Between the trimmed V and J ends, which lost 7 bases and 7 bases, there was a span of 14 bases. Germline CDR1 reads LGHDT; CDR2 reads YNNKEL (reference sequence). The CDR3 extends over 12 amino acids. The DNA of the CDR3 is TGTGCCAGCAACACAGGTGCCGGAGAGCAGTACTTC. Translated: CASNTGAGEQYF.

In DNA form, the CDR3 reads TGTGCCAGCATGGGGCCCACAGATACGCAGTATTTT. Protein sequence: CASMGPTDTQYF. V and J are TRBV7-2 and TRBJ2-3, with D possibly matching TRBD1 (5 bases). Deletions cut 7 bases from V and 2 bases from J, with 7 bases between. This CDR3 comprises 12 residues. Per the germline V gene, CDR1 is SGHTA and CDR2 is FQGNSA.

CDR3 loop: CATSDSSSGWDTQYF. The CDR3 DNA follows: TGTGCCACCAGTGATTCCAGTTCCGGGTGGGATACGCAGTATTTT. This rearrangement joins TRBV24-1 to TRBJ2-3; D call uncertain. This CDR3 region has 15 residues. Germline CDR1 and CDR2: KGHDR and SFDVKD. V was shortened by 2 bases and J by 6 bases, with 14 bases between the two germline ends.

The V gene is TRBV28, the J gene TRBJ2-2; D gene ambiguous. The CDR3 length is 13 residues. From germline, CDR1 is MDHEN and CDR2 SYDVKM. V lost 7 bases, J lost 3 bases, and 9 bases lay in between. This CDR3 is CASIQLDTGELFF. In DNA, the CDR3 is TGTGCCAGCATTCAGCTAGACACCGGGGAGCTGTTTTTT.

The V gene is TRBV19, the J gene TRBJ1-6, with TRBD1 identical over 7 bases. V shed 1 base, J shed 5 bases, and the junction held 8 bases outside the gene matches. CDR1 is LNHDA, CDR2 SQIVND, per germline (reference sequence). The CDR3 sequence is 17 residues long. CDR3 sequence reads: CASSIGRGQRHNSPLHF. CDR3 DNA sequence: TGTGCCAGTAGTATAGGCCGGGGACAGAGACATAATTCACCCCTCCACTTT. Combining the CDR3 with reference TRBV19 and TRBJ1-6 gives the whole variable domain DGGITQSPKYLFRKEGQNVTLSCEQNLNHDAMYWYRQDPGQGLRLIYYSQIVNDFQKGDIAEGYSVSREKKESFPLTVTSAQKNPTAFYLCASSIGRGQRHNSPLHFGNGTRLTVT.

CDR3 sequence reads: CASSLVGTGGNYGYTF. For the CDR3, the DNA is TGTGCCAGTAGTCTGGTCGGGACAGGGGGCAACTATGGCTACACCTTC. The chain links TRBV19 to TRBJ1-2, with 12 bases fitting TRBD1. Trimming at V came to 5 bases and at J to 2 bases, leaving 6 bases not matched to a gene. This CDR3 region has 16 residues. Germline loops: CDR1 LNHDA, CDR2 SQIVND (reference sequence). Based on the CDR3 plus reference TRBV19 and TRBJ1-2, the full variable domain is DGGITQSPKYLFRKEGQNVTLSCEQNLNHDAMYWYRQDPGQGLRLIYYSQIVNDFQKGDIAEGYSVSREKKESFPLTVTSAQKNPTAFYLCASSLVGTGGNYGYTFGSGTRLTVV.

The count of this clone is one. This chain joins TRBV5-6 and TRBJ2-2; 10 positions agree with TRBD2. This CDR3 is 16 amino acids long. With 1 base clipped from V and 4 bases from J, the junction kept 4 bases outside the gene matches. CDR1 and CDR2 from the germline V gene are SGHDT and YYEEEE. CDR3 in amino acids: CASSLLLAGTTGELFF. DNA for the CDR3: TGTGCCAGCAGCTTGTTACTAGCGGGGACCACCGGGGAGCTGTTTTTT.

CDR3 bases: TGTGCCAGCAGCCTCCGGGTTCCAGCTTCACCCCTCCACTTT. Residues: CASSLRVPASPLHF. This chain uses TRBV5-6 with TRBJ1-6, with D unresolved. V was trimmed by 4 bases and J by 9 bases, leaving 14 bases between them. CDR1 SGHDT and CDR2 YYEEEE come from the germline V gene. The CDR3 covers 14 residues.

The rearrangement uses TRBV18 and TRBJ1-1; 7 bases map to TRBD1. This CDR3 spans 14 amino acids. Unmatched junction bases numbered 3, after V lost 2 bases and J lost 3 bases. Per the germline V gene, CDR1 is KGHSH and CDR2 is LQKENI. The CDR3 loop is CASSPRGQDTEAFF. DNA of the CDR3: TGTGCCAGCTCACCAAGGGGGCAGGACACTGAAGCTTTCTTT.

This clone is medium-sized by share. The chain carries TRBV27 and TRBJ2-1, with 11 positions matching TRBD2. The CDR3 is 15 residues long. V gave up 6 bases and J gave up 9 bases; unmatched junction bases: 10. Per the germline V gene, CDR1 is MNHEY and CDR2 is SMNVEV (reference sequence). The DNA for the CDR3 is TGTGCCAGCAGACTCCTAGCGGGGGGTCAAAGTGAGCAGTTCTTC. It translates to CASRLLAGGQSEQFF.

CDR3 sequence: CAWSSQRGRGEQFF. The CDR3, as DNA: TGTGCCTGGAGTTCCCAGCGGGGGAGGGGTGAGCAGTTCTTC. V is TRBV30 and J is TRBJ2-1, with 8 positions matching TRBD2. V shed 2 bases, J shed 9 bases, and the junction held 9 bases outside the gene matches. Germline V gives CDR1 GTSNPN, CDR2 SVGIG (reference sequence). The CDR3 extends over 14 amino acids.

This clone showed up just once. This chain connects TRBV5-1 to TRBJ2-4; 8 nucleotides align to TRBD2. The CDR3 covers 14 residues. The J segment lost 5 bases and the V segment lost 4 bases, leaving 5 bases of the junction unmatched. Per the germline V gene, CDR1 is SGHRS and CDR2 is YFSETQ. The CDR3 here is CASSPGGQENIQYF. The CDR3, as DNA: TGCGCCAGCAGCCCGGGGGGGCAGGAAAACATTCAGTACTTC.

The J gene is TRBJ2-2, the V gene TRBV6-1, with 8 bases matching TRBD1. The CDR3 loop spans 15 amino acids. V shed 1 base, J shed 4 bases, and the junction held 2 bases outside the gene matches. Germline CDR1 reads MNHNS; CDR2 reads SASEGT. The CDR3: CASSEGTGSTGELFF. In DNA form, the CDR3 reads TGTGCCAGCAGTGAAGGGACAGGGTCCACCGGGGAGCTGTTTTTT.